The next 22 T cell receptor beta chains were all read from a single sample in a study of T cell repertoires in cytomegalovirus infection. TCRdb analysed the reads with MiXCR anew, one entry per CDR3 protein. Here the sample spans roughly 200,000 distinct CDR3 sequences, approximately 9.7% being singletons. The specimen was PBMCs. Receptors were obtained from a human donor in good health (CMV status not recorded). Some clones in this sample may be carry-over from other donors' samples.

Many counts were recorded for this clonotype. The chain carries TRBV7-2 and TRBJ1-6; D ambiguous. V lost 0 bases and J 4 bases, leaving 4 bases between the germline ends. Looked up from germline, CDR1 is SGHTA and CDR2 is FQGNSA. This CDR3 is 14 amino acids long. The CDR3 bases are TGTGCCAGCAGCTTAGCAGCTTATAATTCACCCCTCCACTTT. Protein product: CASSLAAYNSPLHF.

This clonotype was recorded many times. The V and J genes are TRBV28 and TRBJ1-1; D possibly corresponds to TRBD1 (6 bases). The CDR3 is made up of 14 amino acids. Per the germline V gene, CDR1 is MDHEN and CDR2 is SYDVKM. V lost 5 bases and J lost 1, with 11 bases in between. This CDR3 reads CASSKPGQNTEAFF. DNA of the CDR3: TGTGCCAGCAGTAAACCGGGACAGAACACTGAAGCTTTCTTT. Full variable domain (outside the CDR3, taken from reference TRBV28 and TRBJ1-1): DVKVTQSSRYLVKRTGEKVFLECVQDMDHENMFWYRQDPGLGLRLIYFSYDVKMKEKGDIPEGYSVSREKKERFSLILESASTNQTSMYLCASSKPGQNTEAFFGQGTRLTVV.

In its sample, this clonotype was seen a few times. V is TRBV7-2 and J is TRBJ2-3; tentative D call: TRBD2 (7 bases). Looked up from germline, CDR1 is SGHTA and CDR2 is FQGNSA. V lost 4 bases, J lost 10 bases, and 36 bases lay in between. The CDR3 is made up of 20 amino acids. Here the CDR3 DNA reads TGTGCCAGCAGCTCCCGAGGGGGGGGCTACCCCCAACAAGCCCGGGTCGCGCAGTATTTT. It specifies CASSSRGGGYPQQARVAQYF.

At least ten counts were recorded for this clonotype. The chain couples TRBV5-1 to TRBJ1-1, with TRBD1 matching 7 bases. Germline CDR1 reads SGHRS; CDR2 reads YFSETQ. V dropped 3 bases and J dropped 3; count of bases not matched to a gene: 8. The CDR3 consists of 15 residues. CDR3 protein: CASSSATGWDTEAFF. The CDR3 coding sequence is TGCGCCAGCAGCTCCGCGACAGGGTGGGACACTGAAGCTTTCTTT.

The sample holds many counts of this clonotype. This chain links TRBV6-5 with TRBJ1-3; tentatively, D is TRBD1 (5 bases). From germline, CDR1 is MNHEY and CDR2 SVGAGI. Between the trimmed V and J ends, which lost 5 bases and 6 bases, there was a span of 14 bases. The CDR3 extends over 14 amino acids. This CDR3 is CASSAPGDVNTIYF. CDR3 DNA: TGTGCCAGCAGTGCCCCCGGGGACGTAAACACCATATATTTT.

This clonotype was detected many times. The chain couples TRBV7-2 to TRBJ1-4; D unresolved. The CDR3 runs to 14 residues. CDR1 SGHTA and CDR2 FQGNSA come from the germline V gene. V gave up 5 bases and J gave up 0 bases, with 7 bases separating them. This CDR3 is CASSPGSTNEKLFF. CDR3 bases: TGTGCCAGCAGCCCAGGCTCAACTAATGAAAAACTGTTTTTT.

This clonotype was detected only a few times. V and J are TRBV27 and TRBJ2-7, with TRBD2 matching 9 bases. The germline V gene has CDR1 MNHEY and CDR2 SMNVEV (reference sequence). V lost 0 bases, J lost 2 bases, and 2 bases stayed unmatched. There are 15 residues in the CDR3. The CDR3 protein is CASSLSRGGAYEQYF. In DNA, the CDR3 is TGTGCCAGCAGTTTATCGCGGGGGGGAGCCTACGAGCAGTACTTC.

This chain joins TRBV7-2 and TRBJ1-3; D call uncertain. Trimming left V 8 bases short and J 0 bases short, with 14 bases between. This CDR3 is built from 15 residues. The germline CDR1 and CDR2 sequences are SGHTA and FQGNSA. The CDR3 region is CASEEVIASGNTIYF. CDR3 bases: TGTGCCAGCGAGGAGGTCATAGCCTCTGGAAACACCATATATTTT.

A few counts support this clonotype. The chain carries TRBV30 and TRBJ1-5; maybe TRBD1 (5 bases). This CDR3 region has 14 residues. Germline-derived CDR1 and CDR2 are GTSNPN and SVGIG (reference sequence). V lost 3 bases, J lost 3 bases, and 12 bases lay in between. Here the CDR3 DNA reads TGTGCCTGGAGGATGGGACGGGTCAATCAGCCCCAGCATTTT. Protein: CAWRMGRVNQPQHF.

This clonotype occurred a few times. Written as DNA, the CDR3 is TGTGCCAGCAGGGGGGGAGTTGGACTAACAAGCACAGATACGCAGTATTTT. It encodes CASRGGVGLTSTDTQYF. The chain is built from TRBV28 and TRBJ2-3, with D perhaps matching TRBD2 (6 bases). The CDR3 has 17 residues. Germline loops: CDR1 MDHEN, CDR2 SYDVKM. V shed 6 bases and J shed 0 bases, with 19 bases lying between them.

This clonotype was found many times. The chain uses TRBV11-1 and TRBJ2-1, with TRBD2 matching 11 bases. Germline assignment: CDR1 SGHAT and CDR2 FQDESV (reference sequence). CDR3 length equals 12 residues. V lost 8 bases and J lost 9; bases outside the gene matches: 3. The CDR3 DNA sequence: TGTGCCAGCCTAGCGGGAGGCGGTGAGCAGTTCTTC. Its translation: CASLAGGGEQFF.

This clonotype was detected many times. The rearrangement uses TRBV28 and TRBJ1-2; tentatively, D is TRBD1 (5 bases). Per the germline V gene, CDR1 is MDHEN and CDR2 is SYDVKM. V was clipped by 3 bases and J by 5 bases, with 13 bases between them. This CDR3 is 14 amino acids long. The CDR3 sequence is CASSLGGTEYGYTF. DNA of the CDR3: TGTGCCAGCAGTTTGGGTGGGACGGAATATGGCTACACCTTC.

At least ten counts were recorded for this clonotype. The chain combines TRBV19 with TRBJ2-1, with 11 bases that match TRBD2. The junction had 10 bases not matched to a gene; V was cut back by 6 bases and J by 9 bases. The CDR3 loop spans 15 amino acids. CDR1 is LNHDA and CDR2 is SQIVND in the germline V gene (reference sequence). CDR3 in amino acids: CASSHSGRVPGEQFF. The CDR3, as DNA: TGTGCCAGTAGCCATAGCGGGAGGGTCCCTGGTGAGCAGTTCTTC.

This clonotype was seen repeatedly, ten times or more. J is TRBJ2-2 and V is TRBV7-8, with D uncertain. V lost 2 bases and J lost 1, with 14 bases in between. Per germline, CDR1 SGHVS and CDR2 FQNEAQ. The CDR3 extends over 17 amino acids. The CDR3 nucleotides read TGTGCCAGCAGCTTAAGGATCAGGATCAAGAACACCGGGGAGCTGTTTTTT. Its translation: CASSLRIRIKNTGELFF.

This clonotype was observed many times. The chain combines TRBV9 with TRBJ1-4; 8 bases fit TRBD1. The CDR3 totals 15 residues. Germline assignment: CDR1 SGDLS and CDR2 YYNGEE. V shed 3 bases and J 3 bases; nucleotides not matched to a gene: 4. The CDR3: CASSGRDRSNEKLFF. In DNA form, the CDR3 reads TGTGCCAGCAGCGGCCGGGACAGGTCTAATGAAAAACTGTTTTTT.

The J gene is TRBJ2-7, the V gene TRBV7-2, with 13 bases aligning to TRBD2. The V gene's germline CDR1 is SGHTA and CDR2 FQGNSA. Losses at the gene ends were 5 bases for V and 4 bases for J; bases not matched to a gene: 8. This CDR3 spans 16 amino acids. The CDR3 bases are TGTGCCAGCAGCACGTGGACTAGCGGGAGCGAGTACGAGCAGTACTTC. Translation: CASSTWTSGSEYEQYF.

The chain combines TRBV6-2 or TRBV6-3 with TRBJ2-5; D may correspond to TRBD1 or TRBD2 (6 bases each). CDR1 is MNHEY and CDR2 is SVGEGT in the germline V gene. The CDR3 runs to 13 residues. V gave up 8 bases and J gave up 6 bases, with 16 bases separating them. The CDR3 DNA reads TGTGCCAGCGGGAGGACAGTTCGAAAGACCCAGTACTTC. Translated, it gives CASGRTVRKTQYF.

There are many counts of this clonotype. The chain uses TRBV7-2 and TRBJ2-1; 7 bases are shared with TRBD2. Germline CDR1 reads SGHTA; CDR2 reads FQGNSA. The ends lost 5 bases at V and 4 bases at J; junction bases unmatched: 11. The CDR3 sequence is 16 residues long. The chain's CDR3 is CASSPSLGGGYNEQFF. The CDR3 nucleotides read TGTGCCAGCAGCCCTTCCCTGGGGGGGGGGTACAATGAGCAGTTCTTC.

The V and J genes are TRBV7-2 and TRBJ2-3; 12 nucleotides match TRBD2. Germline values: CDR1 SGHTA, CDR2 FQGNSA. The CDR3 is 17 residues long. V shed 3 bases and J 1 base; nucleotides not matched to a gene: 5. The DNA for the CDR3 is TGTGCCAGCAGCTTCCCGACTAGCGGGGGTGGCACAGATACGCAGTATTTT. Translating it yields CASSFPTSGGGTDTQYF.

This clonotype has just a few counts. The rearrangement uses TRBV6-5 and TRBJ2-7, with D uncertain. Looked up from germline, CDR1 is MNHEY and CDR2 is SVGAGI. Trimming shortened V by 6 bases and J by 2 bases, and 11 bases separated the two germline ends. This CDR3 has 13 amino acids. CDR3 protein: CASSQLRPYEQYF. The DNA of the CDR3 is TGTGCCAGCAGCCAGTTACGACCCTACGAGCAGTACTTC.

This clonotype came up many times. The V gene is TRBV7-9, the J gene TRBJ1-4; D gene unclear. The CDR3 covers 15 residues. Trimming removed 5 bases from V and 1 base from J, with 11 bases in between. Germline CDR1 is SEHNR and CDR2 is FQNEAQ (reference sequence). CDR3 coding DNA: TGTGCCAGCAGCCCCCTGGGCCTAACTAATGAAAAACTGTTTTTT. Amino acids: CASSPLGLTNEKLFF.

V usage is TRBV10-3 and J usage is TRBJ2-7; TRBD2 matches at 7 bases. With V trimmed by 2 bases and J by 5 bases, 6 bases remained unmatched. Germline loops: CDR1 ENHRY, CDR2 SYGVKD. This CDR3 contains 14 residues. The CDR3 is CAISEGGGPDEQYF. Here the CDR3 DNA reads TGTGCCATCAGTGAGGGGGGGGGTCCGGACGAGCAGTACTTC.